This T cell receptor beta chain derives from a study of blood T cell repertoires in COVID-19. Study background: From the United States, Italy and Spain came samples of acute and convalescent COVID-19. In each case, the material was cDNA or gDNA derived from T cells, B-cell-depleted T cells, or PBMCs.

The CDR3 is made up of 13 amino acids. The V gene lost 4 bases and the J gene lost 0 bases, with 7 bases spanning the gap. Germline-derived CDR1 and CDR2 are SQVTM and ANQGSEA. Per the original data handling: Reference gene primer amplification gave nucleated cell count estimates. TCRdb's copy holds only in-frame clones and misses some; the assay was immunoSEQ multiplex PCR. That table gives V, J and clone size, and the DNA gave D and trimming. The table lists tens of thousands of clones, 87% of them singletons, with less than 25% in the top ten. This receptor was taken from a middle-aged man with active or convalescent COVID-19. Input material: peripheral blood. The chain is built from TRBV29-1 and TRBJ1-5; D ambiguous. In DNA form, the CDR3 reads TGCAGCGTTGTTGCGGATAGCAATCAGCCCCAGCATTTT. Protein sequence: CSVVADSNQPQHF. The full variable domain, in which reference TRBV29-1 and TRBJ1-5 provide the parts outside the CDR3, is SAVISQKPSRDICQRGTSLTIQCQVDSQVTMMFWYRQQPGQSLTLIATANQGSEATYESGFVIDKFPISRPNLTFSTLTVSNMSPEDSSIYLCSVVADSNQPQHFGDGTRLSIL.